These T cell receptor beta chains were read from a single sample in a study of T cell repertoires in cytomegalovirus infection. What these receptors recognize is not known. MiXCR was run by TCRdb on the reads, yielding one entry per CDR3 protein. This sample yields approximately 300,000 distinct CDR3 sequences, of which about 27% are seen a single time; around 20% belongs to the top ten. The sample here was cultured PBMCs, taken from culture after CMV antigen stimulation. These receptors came from a human donor in good health (CMV status not recorded). Some clones in this sample may be carry-over from other donors' samples. The CDR3 runs from the conserved cysteine through the conserved F or W. D genes are given only for firm matches. Clone sizes are given selectively: once, few, many, or a class where the clone is expanded.

d_call	v_call	cdr3_length	clone_size	j_call	cdr3_nt	cdr3_aa
-	TRBV28	15	-	TRBJ2-5	TGTGCCAGCAGTCCTCTTGCGGGGGCCCAAGAGACCCAGTACTTC	CASSPLAGAQETQYF
TRBD1	TRBV12-3/TRBV12-4	16	-	TRBJ1-5	TGTGCCAGCAGTTCCAACAGGGGCGCCGCGGGTACGCCCCAGCATTTT	CASSSNRGAAGTPQHF
-	TRBV5-6	13	-	TRBJ2-7	TGTGCCAGCAGCTGGGGATCTACCTACGAGCAGTACTTC	CASSWGSTYEQYF
-	TRBV28	13	-	TRBJ2-3	TGTGCCAGCACCGTCACGGGGGCAGATACGCAGTATTTT	CASTVTGADTQYF
TRBD1	TRBV7-8	13	-	TRBJ2-1	TGTGCCAGCAGCTTCCTGGACAGGGAATGGCAGTTCTTC	CASSFLDREWQFF
-	TRBV7-9	16	-	TRBJ2-1	TGTGCCAGCAGCCCAGCGGATGCCAGGGAGTACAATGAGCAGTTCTTC	CASSPADAREYNEQFF
-	TRBV7-9	13	few	TRBJ2-7	TGTGCCAGCAGCTTAGTGCTGCAGTACGAGCAGTACTTC	CASSLVLQYEQYF
-	TRBV29-1	14	few	TRBJ2-1	TGCAGCGTTGTTGGTACAAGCTCCTACAATGAGCAGTTCTTC	CSVVGTSSYNEQFF
TRBD1	TRBV7-9	17	-	TRBJ1-2	TGTGCCAGCTCTAATGCCGGGACAGGGGGTCGCGGAGATGGCTACACCTTC	CASSNAGTGGRGDGYTF
-	TRBV27	13	-	TRBJ2-1	TGTGCCAGCAAAATCTGGGGGTACAATGAGCAGTTCTTC	CASKIWGYNEQFF
TRBD1	TRBV11-3	14	few	TRBJ1-1	TGTGCCAGCAGCCGGGACAGGACGAACACTGAAGCTTTCTTT	CASSRDRTNTEAFF
TRBD2	TRBV7-2	15	few	TRBJ2-7	TGTGCCAGCAGCTTTCGTGCTAGCGGTTCCTACGAGCAGTACTTC	CASSFRASGSYEQYF
TRBD2	TRBV20-1	14	-	TRBJ2-7	TGCAGTGCTAGAGATCTAGCGGGAGCGGGTGAGCAGTACTTC	CSARDLAGAGEQYF
TRBD1	TRBV27	14	-	TRBJ2-7	TGTGCCAGCAGGGGGACAGGGAAAGCGTCCGAGCAGTACTTC	CASRGTGKASEQYF
-	TRBV19	15	few	TRBJ2-7	TGTGCCAGTAGTATAGGAGGCGTCAGCTCCTACGAGCAGTACTTC	CASSIGGVSSYEQYF
TRBD2	TRBV7-3	16	-	TRBJ2-1	TGTGCCAGCAGCCCCCTGGGGAGCGGGAGCGGCGGTGAGCAGTTCTTC	CASSPLGSGSGGEQFF
TRBD2	TRBV19	15	-	TRBJ2-2	TGTGCCAGTATAAGCGGGGGGGCTGGTACCGGGGAGCTGTTTTTT	CASISGGAGTGELFF
TRBD2	TRBV19	15	-	TRBJ2-2	TGTGCCAGTATGGGTCGGACTAGAAACACCGGGGAGCTGTTTTTT	CASMGRTRNTGELFF
TRBD1	TRBV6-2/TRBV6-3	13	-	TRBJ2-7	TGTGCCAGCAGCCGGGACAGGGTCTACGAGCAGTACTTC	CASSRDRVYEQYF
-	TRBV28	15	-	TRBJ1-6	TGTGCCAGCAGTTTATATCGCCAGGGCAATTCACCCCTCCACTTT	CASSLYRQGNSPLHF
TRBD1	TRBV28	17	-	TRBJ1-1	TGTGCCAGCATTTCGGGGGAGGCAGGGGGCAAAGACACTGAAGCTTTCTTT	CASISGEAGGKDTEAFF
-	TRBV7-8	13	many	TRBJ2-1	TGTGCCAGCAGCTTAGGTTACGCCAATGAGCAGTTCTTC	CASSLGYANEQFF
TRBD1	TRBV5-8	17	-	TRBJ2-1	TGTGCCAGCAGCTTCTACGGGACAGAAACTTACTACAATGAGCAGTTCTTC	CASSFYGTETYYNEQFF
TRBD1	TRBV7-2	13	many	TRBJ1-1	TGTGCCAGCAGCCGCCAGGGGGGCACTGAAGCTTTCTTT	CASSRQGGTEAFF
-	TRBV6-1	13	few	TRBJ1-5	TGTGCCAGCAGTGCAGGGGACGATCAGCCCCAGCATTTT	CASSAGDDQPQHF
-	TRBV10-3	12	-	TRBJ2-1	TGTGCCATCAGAGAAGGAGGGGGTGAGCAGTTCTTC	CAIREGGGEQFF
-	TRBV12-3/TRBV12-4	16	-	TRBJ1-4	TGTGCCAGCAGTCCGACGGTAGGACCGCTTCGTGAAAAACTGTTTTTT	CASSPTVGPLREKLFF
TRBD1	TRBV10-3	16	-	TRBJ2-1	TGTGCCATCAGTGAGACCACAGGGGGCTCCTACAATGAGCAGTTCTTC	CAISETTGGSYNEQFF
-	TRBV9	13	-	TRBJ1-4	TGTGCCAGCAGCACGGGACTACAGGAAAAACTGTTTTTT	CASSTGLQEKLFF
-	TRBV7-6	15	few	TRBJ1-1	TGTGCCAGCAGCTTAGGTACGCCTGGGGGCACTGAAGCTTTCTTT	CASSLGTPGGTEAFF
-	TRBV6-1	13	few	TRBJ1-1	TGTGCCACCCACCCGGACGTGAACGCTGAAGCTTTCTTT	CATHPDVNAEAFF
-	TRBV6-4	15	many	TRBJ1-1	TGTGCCAGCAGCTCAGGGTCCCCAGGCTCCCCTGAAGCTTTCTTT	CASSSGSPGSPEAFF
-	TRBV12-3/TRBV12-4	15	-	TRBJ1-1	TGTGCCAGCACCAGATCTGGGCGGGAGAACACTGAAGCTTTCTTT	CASTRSGRENTEAFF
-	TRBV3-1	19	-	TRBJ2-3	TGTGCCAGCAGCCAAGAATATCCCGGTAGCCTAGCCTGGACAGATACGCAGTATTTT	CASSQEYPGSLAWTDTQYF
-	TRBV30	14	-	TRBJ1-1	TGTGCCTGGACCCCCTTCCCCCAAAACACTGAAGCTTTCTTT	CAWTPFPQNTEAFF
TRBD1	TRBV6-1	16	-	TRBJ2-7	TGTGCCACCACCCCAAGGACAGGGGCGGGACCCTACGAGCAGTACTTC	CATTPRTGAGPYEQYF
TRBD2	TRBV5-4	18	-	TRBJ2-1	TGTGCCAGCAGCTTGGGGACTAGCGGGATTAGCTCCTACAATGAGCAGTTCTTC	CASSLGTSGISSYNEQFF
-	TRBV7-3	14	-	TRBJ2-5	TGTGCCAGCAGCTTAGTCCCAGAACAAGAGACCCAGTACTTC	CASSLVPEQETQYF
-	TRBV7-2	12	many	TRBJ2-5	TGTGCCAGCAGCTTAAATAGAGAGACCCAGTACTTC	CASSLNRETQYF
-	TRBV29-1	16	-	TRBJ2-5	TGCAGCGTTGAAGAGCTAAATTGGGAGAGGAGAGAGACCCAGTACTTC	CSVEELNWERRETQYF
TRBD1	TRBV6-5	15	few	TRBJ1-2	TGTGCCAGCAGTTGGACGGGACAGGGGGACTATGGCTACACCTTC	CASSWTGQGDYGYTF
-	TRBV6-8	14	-	TRBJ2-1	TGTGCCAGCAGTTACTCGGGCCAATCAAATGAGCAGTTCTTC	CASSYSGQSNEQFF
-	TRBV7-9	15	-	TRBJ2-5	TGTGCCAGCAGCTTAAATGTCCGATCAGGGGAGACCCAGTACTTC	CASSLNVRSGETQYF
-	TRBV12-3/TRBV12-4	13	-	TRBJ1-1	TGTGCCAGCAGTTTAGAGGGGTCGGCCGAAGCTTTCTTT	CASSLEGSAEAFF
TRBD2	TRBV29-1	14	-	TRBJ2-3	TGCAGCGTTGGGTCAGCGGGAGGTTCAGATACGCAGTATTTT	CSVGSAGGSDTQYF
-	TRBV28	14	-	TRBJ1-6	TGTGCCAGCAGTTTCTCCAGAGGTGGTTCACCCCTCCACTTT	CASSFSRGGSPLHF
-	TRBV4-2	17	once	TRBJ2-3	TGTGCCAGCAGCCAAGGTGGCGGGGGCGACCCCACAGATACGCAGTATTTT	CASSQGGGGDPTDTQYF
TRBD1	TRBV7-8	15	few	TRBJ1-6	TGTGCCAGCAGCTTCCCGGACAGGGTCGATTCACCCCTCCACTTT	CASSFPDRVDSPLHF
TRBD1	TRBV7-6	15	-	TRBJ1-6	TGTGCCAGCAGCCGCCCGACAGGGGGAAATTCACCCCTCCACTTT	CASSRPTGGNSPLHF